These 24 T cell receptor beta chains originate from one sample sequenced in a study of beta chain features in type 1 diabetes. These receptors' targets are unknown. Expressed TCRB transcripts were sequenced because the isolated RNA had all been reverse transcribed beforehand. TCRdb's table, derived via immunoSEQ multiplex PCR, lists solely in-frame clones and lacks some. The profile covers under 850,000 clones, with roughly 12% appearing a single time and around 0.022% taken by the ten largest. General study findings and limits: Shorter TCRB CDR3s, moderately but significantly so, were found in Type 1 diabetes patients in all four CD4+ subsets.

Sequenced input: naive CD4+ T cells from blood. Source of these receptors: a man younger than 30 with type 1 diabetes.

This clone was detected only a few times. The V and J genes are TRBV29-1 and TRBJ1-1; D is unresolved. The germline CDR1 and CDR2 sequences are SQVTM and ANQGSEA. The CDR3 runs 14 residues. Trimming left V 6 bases short and J 4 bases short, with 18 bases between. The CDR3 DNA sequence: TGCAGCGTGACAACCTGGGCGGAAGGCACTGAAGCTTTCTTT. Translating it yields CSVTTWAEGTEAFF. Filled out from reference TRBV29-1 and TRBJ1-1, the complete variable domain reads SAVISQKPSRDICQRGTSLTIQCQVDSQVTMMFWYRQQPGQSLTLIATANQGSEATYESGFVIDKFPISRPNLTFSTLTVSNMSPEDSSIYLCSVTTWAEGTEAFFGQGTRLTVV.

The chain joins TRBV27 to TRBJ1-1; D call uncertain. In germline, CDR1 is MNHEY, CDR2 SMNVEV (reference sequence). V shed 7 bases and J shed 3 bases, with 9 bases lying between them. This CDR3 is built from 12 residues. The DNA of the CDR3 is TGTGCCAGCAACTCTCCCGACACTGAAGCTTTCTTT. Translating it yields CASNSPDTEAFF.

The genes are TRBV7-2 and TRBJ2-2; maybe TRBD2 (6 bases). The CDR3 runs to 16 residues. V lost 6 bases to trimming and J lost 4 bases, with 18 bases between them. Germline assignment: CDR1 SGHTA and CDR2 FQGNSA. CDR3 sequence: CASRPGGQGGTGELFF. The DNA of the CDR3 is TGTGCCAGCAGACCCGGAGGCCAGGGAGGCACCGGGGAGCTGTTTTTT.

There are a few counts of this clone. The genes are TRBV5-1 and TRBJ1-4, with D hard to call. Germline loops: CDR1 SGHRS, CDR2 YFSETQ. CDR3 length equals 13 residues. V lost 0 bases and J lost 6, with 6 bases in between. The CDR3: CASSLGVDEKLFF. As DNA, the CDR3 is TGCGCCAGCAGCTTGGGGGTAGATGAAAAACTGTTTTTT. Full variable domain (remainder filled in from reference TRBV5-1 and TRBJ1-4): KAGVTQTPRYLIKTRGQQVTLSCSPISGHRSVSWYQQTPGQGLQFLFEYFSETQRNKGNFPGRFSGRQFSNSRSEMNVSTLELGDSALYLCASSLGVDEKLFFGSGTQLSVL.

V gene TRBV27 combines with J gene TRBJ1-6; maybe TRBD1 (5 bases). This CDR3 comprises 14 residues. Trimming took off 3 bases at V and 5 bases at J, with 8 bases between the two ends. Germline CDR1 and CDR2: MNHEY and SMNVEV (reference sequence). CDR3 nucleotide sequence: TGTGCCAGCAGTTTGGGACGGAATAATTCACCCCTCCACTTT. Protein sequence: CASSLGRNNSPLHF.

DNA of the CDR3: TGCGCCAGCAGCTTCGGGACAGGGAAATCCGAGCAGTACTTC. Translated: CASSFGTGKSEQYF. The gene calls are TRBV4-1 and TRBJ2-7; 9 nucleotides line up with TRBD1. Germline CDR1 MGHRA, CDR2 YSYEKL. V lost 5 bases to trimming and J lost 6 bases; unmatched junction nucleotides: 8. This CDR3 spans 14 amino acids.

V gene TRBV7-8 combines with J gene TRBJ1-1, with TRBD1 as a possible D gene (6 bases). The CDR3 totals 14 residues. V gave up 2 bases and J gave up 3 bases, with 10 bases separating them. Germline V gene lookup returns CDR1 SGHVS and CDR2 FQNEAQ. CDR3 protein: CASSLTGADTEAFF. CDR3 sequence (DNA): TGTGCCAGCAGCTTAACGGGGGCCGACACTGAAGCTTTCTTT.

The J gene is TRBJ1-1, the V gene TRBV10-3, with 8 bases that match TRBD1. V shed 8 bases and J 5 bases; nucleotides not matched to a gene: 13. CDR1 and CDR2 (germline): ENHRY, SYGVKD. The CDR3 contains 15 residues. DNA for the CDR3: TGTGCCATCGGGACGAAACAGGGGGATAGTACTGAAGCTTTCTTT. Its translation: CAIGTKQGDSTEAFF.

This clone was seen only a few times. The genes are TRBV7-6 and TRBJ1-6; D call uncertain. Germline V lookup: CDR1 SGHVS, CDR2 FNYEAQ. The CDR3 is 17 amino acids. The V end lost 5 bases, the J end lost 5 bases, and 19 bases lay between the germline ends. The CDR3 nucleotides are TGTGCCAGCAGCATCACCCCCCTCACCAACAATAATTCACCCCTCCACTTT. Protein: CASSITPLTNNNSPLHF.

The chain uses TRBV29-1 and TRBJ1-1, with D possibly TRBD1 on 5 matching bases. Per germline, CDR1 SQVTM and CDR2 ANQGSEA. V lost 6 bases and J lost 0, with 11 bases in between. The CDR3 spans 13 residues. CDR3 loop: CSVTGALNTEAFF. The CDR3 DNA sequence: TGCAGCGTCACCGGGGCCCTGAACACTGAAGCTTTCTTT.

The chain joins TRBV19 to TRBJ1-2; possible D gene TRBD1, 6 bases. With 8 bases removed from V and 8 bases from J, the gap between germline ends came to 12 bases. Germline CDR1 is LNHDA and CDR2 is SQIVND (reference sequence). This CDR3 is built from 11 residues. The CDR3 region is CASSQGRGYTF. CDR3 DNA sequence: TGTGCCAGTTCTCAGGGGCGCGGCTACACCTTC.

This clone was seen only a few times. The genes are TRBV28 and TRBJ2-4, with D unresolved. The CDR3 extends over 14 amino acids. Germline CDR1 reads MDHEN; CDR2 reads SYDVKM. The germline V and J ends were trimmed by 5 bases and 7 bases, with 15 bases remaining between them. The CDR3 reads CASSPGLDFNIQYF. CDR3 sequence (DNA): TGTGCCAGCAGTCCTGGCTTAGATTTTAACATTCAGTACTTC.

This clone was seen more than once but under ten times. The V gene is TRBV19, the J gene TRBJ1-5; no reliable D call. The CDR3 length is 15 residues. V was clipped by 4 bases and J by 0 bases, with 10 bases between them. Looked up from germline, CDR1 is LNHDA and CDR2 is SQIVND (reference sequence). The CDR3 here is CASSTITSSNQPQHF. Written as DNA, the CDR3 is TGTGCCAGTAGTACGATAACGAGTAGCAATCAGCCCCAGCATTTT.

The CDR3 DNA sequence: TGCGCCAGCAGTGAGGGGACAGGGGTCGACTACGAGCAGTACTTC. Its translation is CASSEGTGVDYEQYF. The chain uses TRBV10-1 and TRBJ2-7; TRBD1 agrees at 10 bases. The CDR3 runs 15 residues. The J segment lost 3 bases and the V segment lost 2 bases, leaving 4 bases of the junction unmatched. CDR1 is WNHNN and CDR2 is SYGVQD in the germline V gene (reference sequence).

Only a few counts were recorded for this clone. The chain combines TRBV30 with TRBJ1-2; D is possibly TRBD1 (5 bases). The CDR3 spans 13 residues. Germline V gives CDR1 GTSNPN, CDR2 SVGIG (reference sequence). The germline V and J ends were trimmed by 5 bases and 3 bases, with 13 bases remaining between them. The CDR3 loop is CAWVGHPDYGYTF. For the CDR3, the DNA is TGTGCCTGGGTCGGACACCCGGACTATGGCTACACCTTC.

Concerning this clone itself: A read error may produce the germline difference seen at one junction end. Other nucleotide sequences in the sample specify the same CDR3. The J gene is TRBJ2-7, the V gene TRBV30; 10 positions match TRBD1. The CDR3 spans 16 residues. CDR1 and CDR2 (germline): GTSNPN, SVGIG (reference sequence). The CDR3 here is CAWRTGQGLISYEQYF. The CDR3 bases are TGTGCCTGGAGAACGGGACAGGGGTTGATTTCCTACGAACAGTACTTC.

V and J are TRBV7-2 and TRBJ2-7; the match to TRBD2 covers 12 bases. In germline, CDR1 is SGHTA, CDR2 FQGNSA. V was pared by 3 bases and J by 3 bases, with 6 bases of the junction left unmatched. The CDR3 loop spans 16 amino acids. This chain's CDR3 is CASSLSGLAGLYEQYF. CDR3 nucleotide sequence: TGTGCCAGCAGCTTGTCAGGACTAGCGGGGCTCTACGAGCAGTACTTC.

This rearrangement joins TRBV28 to TRBJ1-5, with D perhaps TRBD1 (6 bases). Germline V CDR1 and CDR2: MDHEN, SYDVKM. V lost 5 bases, J lost 0 bases, and 11 bases lay in between. The CDR3 covers 15 residues. CDR3 sequence reads: CASSVQGVSNQPQHF. In nucleotides, the CDR3 is TGTGCCAGCAGTGTACAGGGAGTTAGCAATCAGCCCCAGCATTTT. Filled out from reference TRBV28 and TRBJ1-5, the complete variable domain reads DVKVTQSSRYLVKRTGEKVFLECVQDMDHENMFWYRQDPGLGLRLIYFSYDVKMKEKGDIPEGYSVSREKKERFSLILESASTNQTSMYLCASSVQGVSNQPQHFGDGTRLSIL.

This clone was found a few times. The V call is TRBV10-3, the J call TRBJ2-5, with TRBD2 identical over 8 bases. The V segment lost 6 bases and the J segment 5 bases; nucleotides outside the gene matches: 11. The CDR3 consists of 15 residues. The germline CDR1 and CDR2 sequences are ENHRY and SYGVKD. The CDR3 protein is CAISAGGAAGETQYF. The CDR3 bases are TGTGCCATCAGCGCCGGGGGGGCCGCTGGGGAGACCCAGTACTTC.

This chain uses TRBV14 with TRBJ2-7; TRBD2 agrees at 11 bases. CDR1 is SGHDN and CDR2 is FVKESK in the germline V gene. The V gene end was trimmed by 0 bases and the J gene end by 0 bases; junction bases not matched to a gene: 10. This CDR3 has 19 amino acids. The CDR3 here is CASSQDLPGTSGSSYEQYF. The DNA for the CDR3 is TGTGCCAGCAGCCAAGATCTCCCGGGGACTAGCGGCAGCTCCTACGAGCAGTACTTC.

The chain recombines TRBV6-5 with TRBJ1-1, with D possibly matching TRBD1 (5 bases). Germline V gene sequence: CDR1 MNHEY, CDR2 SVGAGI. Trimming left V 0 bases short and J 8 bases short, with 13 bases between. This CDR3 is 14 amino acids long. This chain's CDR3 is CASSYSGAGQEAFF. The CDR3 DNA is TGTGCCAGCAGTTACTCTGGGGCAGGGCAAGAAGCTTTCTTT.

Worth noting for this clone: A junction end diverges from the germline sequence, so it may reflect a read error. The rearrangement uses TRBV7-7 and TRBJ2-5, with D maybe TRBD2 (6 bases). The germline V gene has CDR1 SSHAT and CDR2 FNYEAQ (reference sequence). This CDR3 contains 15 residues. The CDR3, as DNA: TGTGCTAGCAGCTCAGTAGGCTCGGGGGAAGAGACCCAGTACTTC. Its translation: CASSSVGSGEETQYF. Drawing the rest from reference TRBV7-7 and TRBJ2-5, the complete variable domain is GAGVSQSPRYKVTKRGQDVTLRCDPISSHATLYWYQQALGQGPEFLTYFNYEAQPDKSGLPSDRFSAERPEGSISTLTIQRTEQRDSAMYRCASSSVGSGEETQYFGPGTRLLVL.

This clone was observed a handful of times. CDR3 sequence reads: CASSGTSGGPGEQFF. The CDR3 nucleotides are TGTGCCAGCAGTGGCACTAGCGGGGGGCCTGGTGAGCAGTTCTTC. This chain connects TRBV25-1 to TRBJ2-1, with 12 bases fitting TRBD2. V lost 4 bases, J lost 9 bases, and 7 bases stayed unmatched. The CDR3 loop spans 15 amino acids. Looked up from germline, CDR1 is MGHDK and CDR2 is SYGVNS.

This clone was observed a handful of times. The chain is built from TRBV27 and TRBJ2-7, with D maybe TRBD2 (6 bases). Trimming pared 5 bases from V and 4 bases from J, leaving 18 bases between. There are 15 residues in the CDR3. Germline assignment: CDR1 MNHEY and CDR2 SMNVEV (reference sequence). CDR3: CASSPPWGDPYEQYF. In nucleotides, the CDR3 is TGTGCCAGCAGTCCCCCTTGGGGGGACCCGTACGAGCAGTACTTC.